What follows are 10 T cell receptor beta chains derived from one specimen sequenced in a study of CD8 T cells in Susac syndrome. Reverse transcription of about 0.5 to 1 ug RNA used random hexamers. Using its own MiXCR run on the immunoSEQ multiplex PCR reads, TCRdb lists one record per CDR3 protein. Here the sample spans 190,000 or so distinct CDR3 sequences, roughly 96% being singletons. Source material: CD4+ T cells from PBMCs. Receptors originate from a human donor with multiple sclerosis.

The chain employs TRBV11-3 and TRBJ2-7; D possibly corresponds to TRBD1 (6 bases). The CDR3 is made up of 14 amino acids. V gave up 3 bases and J gave up 7 bases, with 16 bases separating them. Per germline, CDR1 SGHNT and CDR2 YENEEA. The CDR3 loop is CASSFTSGQMEQYF. Written as DNA, the CDR3 is TGTGCCAGCAGCTTCACCTCCGGACAGATGGAGCAGTACTTC.

This sequence joins TRBV7-9 and TRBJ2-2, with a tentative D call TRBD2 (6 bases). Germline V lookup: CDR1 SEHNR, CDR2 FQNEAQ (reference sequence). CDR3 size: 14 residues. V lost 6 bases and J lost 4, with 12 bases in between. In DNA form, the CDR3 reads TGTGCCAGCAGTTTGAATAGCGGCACCGGGGAGCTGTTTTTT. This sequence encodes CASSLNSGTGELFF.

V gene TRBV24-1 combines with J gene TRBJ2-1, with a tentative D call TRBD1 (6 bases). CDR1 is KGHDR, CDR2 SFDVKD, per germline. This CDR3 spans 14 amino acids. Trimming removed 5 bases from V and 8 bases from J, with 15 bases in between. This CDR3 reads CATSVGQRIDEQFF. In nucleotides, the CDR3 is TGTGCCACCAGTGTAGGACAGAGAATAGATGAGCAGTTCTTC.

The chain combines TRBV23-1 with TRBJ1-5, with D possibly being TRBD1 (6 bases). Being an ORF, TRBV23-1 has a function that is uncertain. V was clipped by 9 bases and J by 0 bases, with 15 bases between them. This CDR3 has 15 residues. The CDR3 here is CARPDRSHSNQPQHF. The CDR3 DNA follows: TGCGCCAGACCCGACAGGAGCCATAGCAATCAGCCCCAGCATTTT.

This rearrangement joins TRBV9 to TRBJ2-7; tentatively, D is TRBD1 or TRBD2 (5 bases each). The CDR3 covers 15 residues. Germline V gene sequence: CDR1 SGDLS, CDR2 YYNGEE. V was cut by 4 bases and J by 5 bases, with 19 bases left in between. CDR3 sequence reads: CASSISGTGFDEQYF. DNA for the CDR3: TGTGCCAGCAGCATTTCCGGGACGGGCTTTGACGAGCAGTACTTC.

This chain connects TRBV30 to TRBJ1-5; no firm D call. V was pared by 2 bases and J by 1 base, with 9 bases between. Germline V lookup: CDR1 GTSNPN, CDR2 SVGIG (reference sequence). There are 14 residues in the CDR3. CDR3 sequence: CAWSYVRSNQPQHF. In DNA form, the CDR3 reads TGTGCCTGGAGTTATGTTAGGAGCAATCAGCCCCAGCATTTT.

The chain links TRBV24-1 to TRBJ2-4, with D perhaps matching TRBD1 (6 bases). Germline values: CDR1 KGHDR, CDR2 SFDVKD. Trimming pared 9 bases from V and 2 bases from J, leaving 10 bases between. The length of the CDR3 is 13 residues. DNA for the CDR3: TGTGCCACCGGACAGAAGCCCAAAAACATTCAGTACTTC. Protein: CATGQKPKNIQYF.

This clonotype was counted a few times. V usage is TRBV30 and J usage is TRBJ2-7; no clear D gene. The CDR3 length is 12 residues. The germline CDR1 and CDR2 sequences are GTSNPN and SVGIG (reference sequence). V was clipped by 4 bases and J by 6 bases, with 13 bases between them. The DNA of the CDR3 is TGTGCCTGGAAGGAATGGGGTTCCGAGCAGTACTTC. Protein: CAWKEWGSEQYF.

V usage is TRBV12-3 or TRBV12-4 and J usage is TRBJ2-7; possible D gene TRBD2, 5 bases. The V end was cut by 2 bases, the J end by 5 bases, with 19 bases between. The CDR3 runs to 16 residues. Here the CDR3 reads CASSLHSGGSYNEQYF. CDR3 sequence (DNA): TGTGCCAGCAGTTTACACAGCGGAGGCTCCTACAACGAGCAGTACTTC.

V usage is TRBV23-1 and J usage is TRBJ2-3; 7 nucleotides agree with TRBD1. Being an ORF, TRBV23-1 has a function that is uncertain. The CDR3 sequence is 14 residues long. Trimming removed 8 bases from V and 0 bases from J; junction bases left unmatched: 5. Here the CDR3 reads CASWGTVSTDTQYF. In DNA, the CDR3 is TGCGCCAGCTGGGGGACAGTTAGCACAGATACGCAGTATTTT.